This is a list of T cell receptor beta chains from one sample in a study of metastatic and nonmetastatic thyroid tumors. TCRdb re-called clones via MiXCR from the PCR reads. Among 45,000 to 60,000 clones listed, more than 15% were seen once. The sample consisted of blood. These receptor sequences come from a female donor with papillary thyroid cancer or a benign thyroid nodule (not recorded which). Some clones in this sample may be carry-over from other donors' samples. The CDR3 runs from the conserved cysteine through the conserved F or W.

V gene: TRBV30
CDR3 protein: CAWSVLRGNYGYTF

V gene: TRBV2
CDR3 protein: CASSTGPSYEQYF

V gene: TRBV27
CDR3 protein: CASSPYEGETQYF

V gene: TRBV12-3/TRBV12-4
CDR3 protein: CASTAGTTTDTQYF

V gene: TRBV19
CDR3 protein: CASSEWQGNQPQHF

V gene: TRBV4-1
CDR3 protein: CASSQRTAGGSAWGSEQYF

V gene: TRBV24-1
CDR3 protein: CATSDPVTVYSYNEQFF

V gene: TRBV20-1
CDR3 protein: CSGAGEANEKLFF

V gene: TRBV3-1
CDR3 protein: CASSQVGGRIIHPLHF

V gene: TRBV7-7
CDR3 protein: CASSLVRGTEAFF

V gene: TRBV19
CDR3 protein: CASSIGTGIPGANVLTF

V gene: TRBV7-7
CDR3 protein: CASPGQSQETQYF

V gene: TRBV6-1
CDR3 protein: CASSEAVMGTNTGELFF

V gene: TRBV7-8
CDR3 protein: CASSLDGSSGNTIYF

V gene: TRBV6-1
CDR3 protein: CASSLGAGSNYFYTF

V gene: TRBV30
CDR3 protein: CARTGAATYNEQFF

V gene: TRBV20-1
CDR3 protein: CSAPRWAGYNEQFF

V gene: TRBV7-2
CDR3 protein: CASSPGTSGIRYEQYF

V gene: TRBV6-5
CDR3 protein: CDNSYKRTEAFF

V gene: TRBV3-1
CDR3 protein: CASSQVMKGGRYF

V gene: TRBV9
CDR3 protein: CASSVDQFRSYEQYF

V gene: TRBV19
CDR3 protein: CASSNSGSGEQYF

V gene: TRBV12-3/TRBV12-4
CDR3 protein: CASSLSEETQYF

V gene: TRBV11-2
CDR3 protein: CASSLEGPRMGYDQYF

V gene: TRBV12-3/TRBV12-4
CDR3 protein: CASSFEGYSGTGDSGANVLTF

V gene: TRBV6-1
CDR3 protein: CASSGQVSSVANVLTF

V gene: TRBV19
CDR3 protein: CASSIQLAGGYEQYF

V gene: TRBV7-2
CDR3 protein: CASSLVTSGGNEQFF